The clone carrying this TCR beta chain was counted a single time. The data originate from a study of technical replicates of blood from a handful of donors. The V and J ends lost 5 bases and 3 bases respectively, with 21 bases between them. CDR3 length: 17 residues. The germline gives CDR1 SGHTA, CDR2 FQGNSA. The method was immunoSEQ multiplex PCR; TCRdb's version includes in-frame clones alone and lacks a portion of them. The sample lists tens of thousands of clones, over 85% occurring once. V and J are TRBV7-2 and TRBJ2-3, with D possibly TRBD2 on 7 matching bases. Sequencing was performed on T cells isolated from PBMCs. This clonotype was obtained from a human donor in good health. Written as DNA, the CDR3 is TGTGCCAGCAGCCCCCAACTCGGGGGGCGAAGTACAGATACGCAGTATTTT. Amino acids: CASSPQLGGRSTDTQYF.